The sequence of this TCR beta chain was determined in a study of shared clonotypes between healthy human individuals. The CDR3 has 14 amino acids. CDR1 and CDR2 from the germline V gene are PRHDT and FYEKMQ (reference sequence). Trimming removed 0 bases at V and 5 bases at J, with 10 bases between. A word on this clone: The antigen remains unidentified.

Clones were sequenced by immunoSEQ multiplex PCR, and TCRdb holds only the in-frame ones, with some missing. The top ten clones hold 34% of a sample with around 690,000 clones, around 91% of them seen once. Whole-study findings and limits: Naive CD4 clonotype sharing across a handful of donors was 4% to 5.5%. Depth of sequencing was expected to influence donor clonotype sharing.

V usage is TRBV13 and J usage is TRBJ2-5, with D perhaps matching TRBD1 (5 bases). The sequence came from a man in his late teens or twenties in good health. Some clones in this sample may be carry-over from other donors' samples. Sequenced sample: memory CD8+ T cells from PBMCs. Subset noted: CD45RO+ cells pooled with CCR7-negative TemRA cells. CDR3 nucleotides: TGTGCCAGCAGCTTAGGGGACACTGGGGAGACCCAGTACTTC. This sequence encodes CASSLGDTGETQYF.